One sample yielded the 22 T cell receptor beta chains listed below, sequenced in a study of blood T cell repertoires in COVID-19. Sequenced by immunoSEQ multiplex PCR; TCRdb stores in-frame clones only, minus some. The sample consists of some 140,000 clones, 70% to 85% of them appearing once. The source material was peripheral blood. The receptor source for this set is a woman at least 80 years old with acute or convalescent COVID-19.

This clone was seen a handful of times. The V gene is TRBV7-2, the J gene TRBJ1-2; the D gene is possibly TRBD1 (5 bases). The germline V gene has CDR1 SGHTA and CDR2 FQGNSA. The CDR3 is 13 amino acids. The ends were cut back, 0 bases at V and 3 bases at J, with 5 bases in the middle. The CDR3 DNA sequence: TGTGCCAGCAGCTTAGCCAGGGACTATGGCTACACCTTC. This sequence encodes CASSLARDYGYTF.

This clone was observed a few times. This chain uses TRBV5-5 with TRBJ2-3; D uncertain. The CDR3 has 14 residues. V gave up 3 bases and J gave up 1 base, with 9 bases separating them. Germline V gene lookup returns CDR1 SGHKS and CDR2 YYEKEE (reference sequence). DNA for the CDR3: TGTGCCAGCAGCTGGTCCCGGGGCACAGATACGCAGTATTTT. This gives the protein CASSWSRGTDTQYF.

The CDR3 DNA is TGTGCCAGCAGCTTGAGTGGGGGGACCACAGATACGCAGTATTTT. Protein: CASSLSGGTTDTQYF. The V call is TRBV11-2, the J call TRBJ2-3; possible D gene TRBD2, 6 bases. Trimming removed 3 bases at V and 2 bases at J, with 12 bases between. The germline V gene has CDR1 SGHAT and CDR2 FQNNGV. This CDR3 contains 15 residues.

This chain links TRBV4-3 with TRBJ1-2; TRBD1 aligns across 9 bases. There are 16 residues in the CDR3. CDR1 is LGHNA, CDR2 YSLEER, per germline. V dropped 1 base and J dropped 5; count of bases not matched to a gene: 8. In DNA, the CDR3 is TGCGCCAGCAGCCAAGGGGGAGGACAGGGGAGGTATGGCTACACCTTC. Amino acids: CASSQGGGQGRYGYTF.

The chain combines TRBV5-4 with TRBJ2-3; 7 bases are shared with TRBD2. Germline CDR1 is SGHNT and CDR2 is YYREEE (reference sequence). J was trimmed by 0 bases and V by 2 bases; bases with no gene match: 9. The length of the CDR3 is 17 residues. The CDR3 DNA follows: TGTGCCAGCAGCTTATACCGGGACTACACTAGCACAGATACGCAGTATTTT. Protein sequence: CASSLYRDYTSTDTQYF.

V usage is TRBV3-1 (or the pseudogene TRBV3-2) and J usage is TRBJ1-1; no firm D call. CDR3 length: 12 residues. The V end was cut by 10 bases, the J end by 7 bases, with 16 bases between. CDR1 and CDR2 (germline): LGHDT, YNNKEL (reference sequence). CDR3 in DNA: TGTGCCATCTTAGGGTCGGCGGGTGAAGCTTTCTTT. The encoded protein is CAILGSAGEAFF.

The V call is TRBV3-1 (or the pseudogene TRBV3-2), the J call TRBJ2-7; D is unresolved. The CDR3 contains 14 residues. V was clipped by 2 bases and J by 2 bases, with 10 bases between them. In germline, CDR1 is LGHDT, CDR2 YNNKEL (reference sequence). CDR3 in DNA: TGTGCCAGCAGCCAATCCCGCAGTACCTACGAGCAGTACTTC. It codes for CASSQSRSTYEQYF.

The V gene is TRBV5-6, the J gene TRBJ2-7, with 9 bases aligning to TRBD1. This CDR3 region has 15 residues. The ends lost 4 bases at V and 2 bases at J; junction bases unmatched: 7. Germline lookup yields CDR1 SGHDT and CDR2 YYEEEE. This CDR3 is CASSRPGQGTYEQYF. The CDR3 nucleotides read TGTGCCAGCAGCCGACCGGGACAGGGAACCTACGAGCAGTACTTC.

The rearrangement joins TRBV7-9 to TRBJ2-7; 7 nucleotides agree with TRBD1. Germline-derived CDR1 and CDR2 are SEHNR and FQNEAQ (reference sequence). The J segment lost 2 bases and the V segment lost 0 bases, leaving 4 bases of the junction unmatched. CDR3 length equals 15 residues. DNA of the CDR3: TGTGCCAGCAGCTTAGCCGGGACAGCAACCTACGAGCAGTACTTC. Its translation: CASSLAGTATYEQYF.

The chain employs TRBV5-1 and TRBJ2-2, with TRBD2 identical over 10 bases. J lost 7 bases, V lost 4 bases, and 7 bases had no gene match. CDR1 and CDR2 (germline): SGHRS, YFSETQ. The CDR3 has 15 residues. CDR3 amino acids: CASSLLAGVGGELFF. The CDR3 DNA is TGCGCCAGCAGCCTGCTAGCGGGAGTTGGCGGGGAGCTGTTTTTT.

The V call is TRBV7-9, the J call TRBJ2-3, with 10 bases matching TRBD2. V was clipped by 4 bases and J by 5 bases; unmatched bases: 6. Germline values: CDR1 SEHNR, CDR2 FQNEAQ (reference sequence). The CDR3 runs to 15 residues. The CDR3 sequence is CASSSIAGGGDTQYF. The CDR3 bases are TGTGCCAGCAGCTCCATAGCGGGGGGAGGAGATACGCAGTATTTT.

V gene TRBV7-9 combines with J gene TRBJ2-1; 8 bases align to TRBD1. This CDR3 contains 12 residues. V lost 5 bases and J lost 7; bases outside the gene matches: 1. The germline V gene has CDR1 SEHNR and CDR2 FQNEAQ (reference sequence). CDR3 amino acids: CASSRQGNEQFF. In DNA, the CDR3 is TGTGCCAGCAGCCGACAGGGGAATGAGCAGTTCTTC.

This chain joins TRBV11-2 and TRBJ1-4, with no clear D. The CDR3 loop spans 15 amino acids. Germline V gene data show CDR1 as SGHAT and CDR2 as FQNNGV. Trimming pared 0 bases from V and 8 bases from J, leaving 13 bases between. CDR3 in amino acids: CASSLDGQSREKLFF. CDR3 coding DNA: TGTGCCAGCAGCTTAGATGGGCAGTCCCGAGAAAAACTGTTTTTT.

The chain links TRBV12-1 to TRBJ2-7; no DNA check was done on the table's D call, TRBD2. TRBV12-1 is tagged as a pseudogene. The CDR3 is 15 amino acids. Here the CDR3 DNA reads TGTGCCAGCAGCAGGAAACTAGGTCGCAGCTACGAGCAGTACTTC. Its protein product is CASSRKLGRSYEQYF.

The V gene is TRBV7-2, the J gene TRBJ2-6; no firm D call. This CDR3 has 15 residues. Germline loops: CDR1 SGHTA, CDR2 FQGNSA. The V gene lost 1 base and the J gene lost 0 bases, with 4 bases spanning the gap. The CDR3 reads CASSLGSSGANVLTF. CDR3 nucleotide sequence: TGTGCCAGCAGCTTAGGGAGCTCTGGGGCCAACGTCCTGACTTTC.

The genes are TRBV3-1 (or the pseudogene TRBV3-2) and TRBJ2-7, with 10 bases lining up with TRBD1. CDR3 length equals 14 residues. The germline V gene has CDR1 LGHDT and CDR2 YNNKEL (reference sequence). The ends lost 3 bases at V and 4 bases at J; junction bases unmatched: 3. The CDR3 region is CASSHGQGGYEQYF. DNA for the CDR3: TGTGCCAGCAGCCATGGACAGGGGGGGTACGAGCAGTACTTC.

This clone was seen just once. The chain joins TRBV9 to TRBJ2-3; a weak D match, TRBD2 (6 bases). The V end was cut by 3 bases, the J end by 2 bases, with 16 bases between. Germline V gene sequence: CDR1 SGDLS, CDR2 YYNGEE. The CDR3 runs to 16 residues. The CDR3 DNA is TGTGCCAGCAGCGCCCGTCCGGGACTCCCCACAGATACGCAGTATTTT. The encoded protein is CASSARPGLPTDTQYF. The variable domain in full, completed from reference TRBV9 and TRBJ2-3, reads DSGVTQTPKHLITATGQRVTLRCSPRSGDLSVYWYQQSLDQGLQFLIQYYNGEERAKGNILERFSAQQFPDLHSELNLSSLELGDSALYFCASSARPGLPTDTQYFGPGTRLTVL.

V gene TRBV20-1 combines with J gene TRBJ2-3, with 13 bases identical to TRBD2. With V trimmed by 6 bases and J by 6 bases, 9 bases remained unmatched. The CDR3 loop spans 15 amino acids. Germline V gene lookup returns CDR1 DFQATT and CDR2 SNEGSKA (reference sequence). The CDR3 bases are TGCAGTGCAAGTGGACTAGCGGGAGTGGCGGATACGCAGTATTTT. Translating it yields CSASGLAGVADTQYF.

The J gene is TRBJ2-7, the V gene TRBV5-5, with 9 bases identical to TRBD2. The ends lost 2 bases at V and 2 bases at J; junction bases unmatched: 2. CDR3 length: 14 residues. CDR1 SGHKS and CDR2 YYEKEE come from the germline V gene (reference sequence). CDR3 bases: TGTGCCAGCAGCTTCCTAGCGGGGCCCTACGAGCAGTACTTC. It codes for CASSFLAGPYEQYF.

This rearrangement joins TRBV10-1 to TRBJ1-1, with 7 bases that match TRBD1. After removal of 5 bases from V and 4 bases from J, the junction contained 7 bases not matched to a gene. CDR1 is WNHNN, CDR2 SYGVQD, per germline (reference sequence). The CDR3 sequence is 14 residues long. The CDR3 region has the DNA TGCGCCAGCAGTATAGACAGGGTGACCACTGAAGCTTTCTTT. Protein sequence: CASSIDRVTTEAFF.

The rearrangement uses TRBV12-3 or TRBV12-4 and TRBJ2-3, with a weak D call TRBD1 (5 bases). This CDR3 region has 13 residues. Deletions cut 7 bases from V and 2 bases from J, with 10 bases between. The DNA for the CDR3 is TGTGCCAGCAAGACAGATCCCACAGATACGCAGTATTTT. Protein: CASKTDPTDTQYF.

The chain carries TRBV5-8 and TRBJ2-1; 9 bases are shared with TRBD2. V dropped 4 bases and J dropped 0; count of bases not matched to a gene: 5. The CDR3 length is 16 residues. In germline, CDR1 is SGHTS, CDR2 YDEGEE. CDR3 nucleotide sequence: TGTGCCAGCAGCCACGGACTAGCGAGCTCCTACAATGAGCAGTTCTTC. It is translated as CASSHGLASSYNEQFF.